This passage covers 20 T cell receptor beta chains from one sample sequenced in a study of blood T cell repertoires in COVID-19. Libraries were prepared by immunoSEQ multiplex PCR; TCRdb keeps only in-frame clonotypes and omits some of them. The sample has more than 25,000 clones, 89% seen once. Sequencing was done on a sample of peripheral blood. These receptors were taken from a human donor with acute or convalescent COVID-19. The donor label of this sample is uncertain.

The rearrangement joins TRBV28 to TRBJ2-1; possibly TRBD1 for D (6 bases). The V gene's germline CDR1 is MDHEN and CDR2 SYDVKM. The CDR3 loop spans 17 amino acids. Trimming pared 4 bases from V and 3 bases from J, leaving 19 bases between. The CDR3 DNA follows: TGTGCCAGCAGTTCCCGCCCCACTACAGGGAACTACAATGAGCAGTTCTTC. It translates to CASSSRPTTGNYNEQFF.

This clone was seen once. The chain recombines TRBV7-3 with TRBJ2-1; possible D gene TRBD1, 6 bases. Germline V gives CDR1 SGHTA, CDR2 FQGTGA. V was trimmed by 5 bases and J by 6 bases, leaving 17 bases between them. The CDR3 runs to 15 residues. In DNA, the CDR3 is TGTGCCAGCAGCGCCCGGACAGTTTCGGGCAATGAGCAGTTCTTC. Translation gives CASSARTVSGNEQFF.

J is TRBJ2-1 and V is TRBV5-1; D remains ambiguous. Germline V gives CDR1 SGHRS, CDR2 YFSETQ. The CDR3 runs 15 residues. The ends were cut back, 1 base at V and 5 bases at J, with 13 bases in the middle. CDR3 DNA sequence: TGCGCCAGCAGCTTGTCAGGTGGCCATAACAATGAGCAGTTCTTC. Protein product: CASSLSGGHNNEQFF.

The rearrangement uses TRBV27 and TRBJ2-6; tentatively, D is TRBD2 (6 bases). This CDR3 region has 15 residues. CDR1 and CDR2 (germline): MNHEY, SMNVEV (reference sequence). The ends were cut back, 6 bases at V and 2 bases at J, with 11 bases in the middle. The chain's CDR3 is CASSPGGPGANVLTF. The CDR3 DNA reads TGTGCCAGCAGCCCCGGAGGGCCTGGGGCCAACGTCCTGACTTTC.

CDR3: CASSLGLAGGRETQYF. CDR3 DNA sequence: TGTGCCAGCAGTTTGGGACTAGCGGGGGGGCGGGAGACCCAGTACTTC. This chain links TRBV7-2 with TRBJ2-5; 16 bases match TRBD2. The CDR3 loop spans 16 amino acids. The V segment lost 6 bases and the J segment 5 bases; nucleotides outside the gene matches: 6. The germline V gene has CDR1 SGHTA and CDR2 FQGNSA.

This chain joins TRBV5-4 and TRBJ1-6, with 7 bases matching TRBD1. Trimming removed 4 bases from V and 7 bases from J; junction bases left unmatched: 8. The CDR3 is 15 amino acids. The germline V gene has CDR1 SGHNT and CDR2 YYREEE (reference sequence). The CDR3 is CASSPSDRVNSPLHF. CDR3 bases: TGTGCCAGCAGCCCATCTGACAGGGTCAATTCACCCCTCCACTTT.

The rearrangement links TRBV30 to TRBJ2-1, with 10 bases aligning to TRBD2. The CDR3 has 13 residues. With V trimmed by 4 bases and J by 10 bases, 7 bases remained unmatched. Looked up from germline, CDR1 is GTSNPN and CDR2 is SVGIG (reference sequence). CDR3 nucleotides: TGTGCCTGGATGGCTAGCGGGAGCTGGGAGCAGTTCTTC. This translates into CAWMASGSWEQFF.

This clone was seen a single time. V usage is TRBV29-1 and J usage is TRBJ2-5, with D perhaps TRBD1 (6 bases). There are 13 residues in the CDR3. Per the germline V gene, CDR1 is SQVTM and CDR2 is ANQGSEA. Trimming shortened V by 4 bases and J by 4 bases, and 13 bases separated the two germline ends. In DNA, the CDR3 is TGCAGCGTTGGTATGGGGGCTAGAGAGACCCAGTACTTC. It encodes CSVGMGARETQYF.

The J gene is TRBJ2-2, the V gene TRBV5-1, with D uncertain. V was clipped by 0 bases and J by 4 bases, with 7 bases between them. Germline CDR1 and CDR2: SGHRS and YFSETQ. CDR3 length: 14 residues. CDR3 coding DNA: TGCGCCAGCAGCTTGGAGAGTAGCACCGGGGAGCTGTTTTTT. Its protein is CASSLESSTGELFF. Full variable domain (missing parts from reference TRBV5-1 and TRBJ2-2): KAGVTQTPRYLIKTRGQQVTLSCSPISGHRSVSWYQQTPGQGLQFLFEYFSETQRNKGNFPGRFSGRQFSNSRSEMNVSTLELGDSALYLCASSLESSTGELFFGEGSRLTVL.

The sample holds one count of this clone. The chain has TRBV28 and TRBJ1-5; TRBD1 aligns across 10 bases. Germline V gives CDR1 MDHEN, CDR2 SYDVKM. The ends lost 5 bases at V and 2 bases at J; junction bases unmatched: 9. The CDR3 is made up of 17 amino acids. The CDR3 nucleotides read TGTGCCAGCAGTATCAATACAGGGACAGGGGGCAATCAGCCCCAGCATTTT. This gives the protein CASSINTGTGGNQPQHF.

This rearrangement joins TRBV3-1 (or the pseudogene TRBV3-2) to TRBJ2-1, with D perhaps matching TRBD1 (6 bases). The CDR3 loop spans 16 amino acids. CDR1 is LGHDT and CDR2 is YNNKEL in the germline V gene (reference sequence). With 4 bases removed from V and 0 bases from J, the gap between germline ends came to 13 bases. The CDR3 protein is CASSPHGGGSYNEQFF. The CDR3 DNA reads as TGTGCCAGCAGCCCTCATGGGGGCGGCTCCTACAATGAGCAGTTCTTC.

This clone was counted only a few times. This chain uses TRBV19 with TRBJ2-7, with 13 bases aligning to TRBD2. There are 17 residues in the CDR3. Losses at the gene ends were 4 bases for V and 1 base for J; bases not matched to a gene: 7. Germline V CDR1 and CDR2: LNHDA, SQIVND (reference sequence). CDR3 nucleotides: TGTGCCAGTAGTACGAAAAGGACTAGCGGGAGTTCCTACGAGCAGTACTTC. It codes for CASSTKRTSGSSYEQYF.

The CDR3 DNA is TGTGCCAGTAGTAGGACTGTACACAATGAGCAGTTCTTC. Protein sequence: CASSRTVHNEQFF. J is TRBJ2-1 and V is TRBV19; TRBD2 might be the D (5 bases). This CDR3 has 13 residues. V was trimmed by 4 bases and J by 5 bases, leaving 9 bases between them. CDR1 LNHDA and CDR2 SQIVND come from the germline V gene (reference sequence).

This chain links TRBV15 with TRBJ1-6; 10 positions match TRBD1. The germline V gene encodes CDR1 LNHNV and CDR2 YYDKDF (reference sequence). Germline trimming cut 3 bases from V and 9 bases from J; bases unmatched to any gene: 11. The CDR3 runs 17 residues. CDR3 coding DNA: TGTGCCACCAGCAGCCCGACAGGGGGCGAGGGGAGTTCACCCCTCCACTTT. Residues: CATSSPTGGEGSSPLHF. Full variable domain (rest looked up from reference TRBV15 and TRBJ1-6): DAMVIQNPRYQVTQFGKPVTLSCSQTLNHNVMYWYQQKSSQAPKLLFHYYDKDFNNEADTPDNFQSRRPNTSFCFLDIRSPGLGDTAMYLCATSSPTGGEGSSPLHFGNGTRLTVT.

The chain has TRBV4-3 and TRBJ1-4; 7 positions agree with TRBD1. The CDR3 totals 16 residues. V trimming: 0 bases; J trimming: 8 bases; junction bases outside the gene matches: 9. Germline V gene lookup returns CDR1 LGHNA and CDR2 YSLEER. In DNA, the CDR3 is TGCGCCAGCAGCCAAGATTGGACAGGAACGGGGGAAAAACTGTTTTTT. Encoded protein: CASSQDWTGTGEKLFF.

This clone is a singleton in its sample. This chain connects TRBV5-8 to TRBJ2-7, with 8 bases lining up with TRBD1. The V segment lost 5 bases and the J segment 1 base; nucleotides outside the gene matches: 8. From germline, CDR1 is SGHTS and CDR2 YDEGEE. This CDR3 has 15 amino acids. The CDR3 sequence is CASSKDRGLSYEQYF. In DNA, the CDR3 is TGTGCCAGCAGTAAAGACAGGGGTCTATCCTACGAGCAGTACTTC.

This clone appeared a single time. The chain recombines TRBV10-1 with TRBJ2-3; unclear D gene. CDR3 length: 13 amino acids. The germline CDR1 and CDR2 sequences are WNHNN and SYGVQD (reference sequence). Deletions cut 6 bases from V and 3 bases from J, with 10 bases between. In DNA form, the CDR3 reads TGCGCCAGCAGCGCCCCAGGTACAGATACGCAGTATTTT. Protein sequence: CASSAPGTDTQYF.

The V gene is TRBV7-9, the J gene TRBJ1-5; D perhaps matches TRBD1 (5 bases). Per the germline V gene, CDR1 is SEHNR and CDR2 is FQNEAQ (reference sequence). V was pared by 2 bases and J by 3 bases, with 8 bases between. This CDR3 has 14 residues. CDR3 coding DNA: TGTGCCAGCAGCTTAATACAGGACAATCAGCCCCAGCATTTT. Its translation is CASSLIQDNQPQHF.

The rearrangement uses TRBV19 and TRBJ1-4; TRBD1 agrees at 7 bases. The V segment lost 7 bases and the J segment 8 bases; nucleotides outside the gene matches: 13. Germline V gene sequence: CDR1 LNHDA, CDR2 SQIVND (reference sequence). The CDR3 spans 15 residues. The CDR3 DNA follows: TGTGCCAGTAATACAGGGGCAGGGGTAGGAGAAAAACTGTTTTTT. It is translated as CASNTGAGVGEKLFF.

V usage is TRBV5-4 and J usage is TRBJ2-5; TRBD2 might be the D (5 bases). Germline V CDR1 and CDR2: SGHNT, YYREEE (reference sequence). This CDR3 spans 14 amino acids. Deletions cut 2 bases from V and 5 bases from J, with 13 bases between. The CDR3 sequence: CASSLTRIGETQYF. CDR3 bases: TGTGCCAGCAGCTTAACTAGGATAGGGGAGACCCAGTACTTC.